The 10 T cell receptor beta chains reported below all come from one sample, sequenced in a study of T cell changes during pregnancy in multiple sclerosis. Method: immunoSEQ multiplex PCR; TCRdb's copy keeps in-frame clones and lacks some. The profile shows approximately 59,000 clones, approximately 90% of them singletons. The source material was peripheral blood, sampled in the third trimester of pregnancy. The source is a female donor in good health, enrolled as a control in a pregnancy study.

This chain joins TRBV9 and TRBJ2-3; 8 bases match TRBD2. CDR1 is SGDLS and CDR2 is YYNGEE in the germline V gene. Unmatched junction bases numbered 6, after V lost 4 bases and J lost 5 bases. CDR3 length: 14 amino acids. DNA of the CDR3: TGTGCCAGCAGCACCGGGGGGGCCGAAGATACGCAGTATTTT. Translation gives CASSTGGAEDTQYF.

This clone was seen only once. J is TRBJ2-5 and V is TRBV5-4; 10 positions match TRBD2. The CDR3 contains 19 residues. V shed 0 bases, J shed 5 bases, and the junction held 16 bases outside the gene matches. Germline values: CDR1 SGHNT, CDR2 YYREEE (reference sequence). The CDR3 bases are TGTGCCAGCAGCTTGGCCAGAGCGAGCGGGGGGGCCTATAGGGAGACCCAGTACTTC. Translation: CASSLARASGGAYRETQYF.

This chain uses TRBV28 with TRBJ1-3; the match to TRBD1 covers 7 bases. V was clipped by 5 bases and J by 2 bases; unmatched bases: 6. Germline CDR1 and CDR2: MDHEN and SYDVKM. The CDR3 sequence is 15 residues long. This CDR3 reads CASSTWTGAGNTIYF. The CDR3 DNA reads TGTGCCAGCAGTACTTGGACAGGCGCTGGAAACACCATATATTTT.

The chain links TRBV2 to TRBJ1-2; 9 bases are a match to TRBD1. The V gene's germline CDR1 is SNHLY and CDR2 FYNNEI. The J segment lost 7 bases and the V segment lost 4 bases, leaving 7 bases of the junction unmatched. This CDR3 spans 14 amino acids. CDR3 residues: CASSGDRALGGYTF. The DNA of the CDR3 is TGTGCCAGCAGTGGGGACAGGGCTTTGGGTGGCTACACCTTC.

The gene calls are TRBV14 and TRBJ1-6; 10 bases are a match to TRBD1. The trim removed 5 bases at V and 9 bases at J, leaving 10 bases unmatched. The CDR3 totals 16 residues. Germline lookup yields CDR1 SGHDN and CDR2 FVKESK. The CDR3 DNA is TGTGCCAGCAGCTTGCGACGAGGGACAGGGGCTTCACCCCTCCACTTT. Translation gives CASSLRRGTGASPLHF.

The gene calls are TRBV15 and TRBJ1-3; D is possibly TRBD1 (6 bases). This CDR3 region has 15 residues. Trimming pared 5 bases from V and 4 bases from J, leaving 15 bases between. From germline, CDR1 is LNHNV and CDR2 YYDKDF (reference sequence). The CDR3 here is CATSALQGRGNTIYF. In DNA form, the CDR3 reads TGTGCCACCAGCGCGCTCCAGGGGCGAGGAAACACCATATATTTT.

The chain employs TRBV11-3 and TRBJ2-2, with 7 positions matching TRBD1. Looked up from germline, CDR1 is SGHNT and CDR2 is YENEEA. There are 16 residues in the CDR3. V shed 5 bases and J 1 base; nucleotides not matched to a gene: 7. Here the CDR3 DNA reads TGTGCCAGCAGCAAAGTCGGGACAGTGAACACCGGGGAGCTGTTTTTT. As protein: CASSKVGTVNTGELFF.

The chain recombines TRBV9 with TRBJ2-2; D perhaps matches TRBD2 (5 bases). Germline CDR1 SGDLS, CDR2 YYNGEE. The V gene lost 0 bases and the J gene lost 4 bases, with 13 bases spanning the gap. This CDR3 has 16 amino acids. In nucleotides, the CDR3 is TGTGCCAGCAGCGTAGTACCAGCGGTGAGCACCGGGGAGCTGTTTTTT. Translated, it gives CASSVVPAVSTGELFF. Combining the CDR3 with reference TRBV9 and TRBJ2-2 gives the whole variable domain DSGVTQTPKHLITATGQRVTLRCSPRSGDLSVYWYQQSLDQGLQFLIQYYNGEERAKGNILERFSAQQFPDLHSELNLSSLELGDSALYFCASSVVPAVSTGELFFGEGSRLTVL.

The chain combines TRBV4-3 with TRBJ1-3; 9 nucleotides line up with TRBD1. Trimming cost V 0 bases and J 4 bases; bases outside gene matches: 1. The CDR3 contains 15 residues. From germline, CDR1 is LGHNA and CDR2 YSLEER. The CDR3 DNA sequence: TGCGCCAGCAGCCAAGAGGGGACAGGGGGAAACACCATATATTTT. As protein: CASSQEGTGGNTIYF.

This sequence joins TRBV29-1 and TRBJ1-1; unclear D gene. The CDR3 sequence is 12 residues long. V lost 7 bases and J lost 1, with 10 bases in between. The germline V gene has CDR1 SQVTM and CDR2 ANQGSEA. The CDR3 coding sequence is TGCAGCGGACGACTGAGGAACACTGAAGCTTTCTTT. This gives the protein CSGRLRNTEAFF.